The next 27 T cell receptor beta chains were all read from a single sample in a study of cytotoxic CD8 clonotypes in ibrutinib-treated CLL. The repertoire was sequenced with immunoSEQ multiplex PCR; TCRdb's copy has only in-frame clones and lacks some. The sample holds about 330,000 clones, about 61% seen once. Here the sequenced sample was PBMCs, taken after 36 months of ibrutinib treatment. These receptors were collected from a human donor with chronic lymphocytic leukemia.

The chain recombines TRBV9 with TRBJ2-3; 10 nucleotides agree with TRBD2. The CDR3 loop spans 15 amino acids. In germline, CDR1 is SGDLS, CDR2 YYNGEE. The V gene end was trimmed by 4 bases and the J gene end by 3 bases; junction bases not matched to a gene: 5. This CDR3 is CASSQAGGWTDTQYF. The CDR3 nucleotides read TGTGCCAGCAGCCAAGCGGGAGGGTGGACAGATACGCAGTATTTT.

The CDR3 protein is CASSESYGTLGYEQFF. In DNA form, the CDR3 reads TGTGCCAGCAGTGAATCCTATGGGACCCTTGGGTATGAGCAGTTCTTC. V gene TRBV25-1 combines with J gene TRBJ2-1; D might be TRBD1 or TRBD2, each matching 5 bases. This CDR3 is built from 16 residues. CDR1 and CDR2 from the germline V gene are MGHDK and SYGVNS. V was clipped by 1 base and J by 8 bases, with 18 bases between them.

The rearrangement joins TRBV9 to TRBJ2-1; D possibly uses TRBD1 or TRBD2 (5 bases each). The CDR3 contains 14 residues. Trimming took off 3 bases at V and 5 bases at J, with 12 bases between the two ends. In germline, CDR1 is SGDLS, CDR2 YYNGEE. The DNA for the CDR3 is TGTGCCAGCAGCGACCGGGACGACGACAATGAGCAGTTCTTC. Translation gives CASSDRDDDNEQFF.

This chain links TRBV9 with TRBJ2-3, with D perhaps given as TRBD1 or TRBD2 (6 bases each). Trimming took 0 bases from V and 11 from J, leaving 19 bases between them. CDR1 is SGDLS and CDR2 is YYNGEE in the germline V gene. CDR3 size: 15 residues. The CDR3 DNA reads TGTGCCAGCAGCGTAGTCTGGGGGGCTAATCAACGGCAGTATTTT. It specifies CASSVVWGANQRQYF.

The count of this clone is one. V usage is TRBV18 and J usage is TRBJ2-5; perhaps TRBD2 as D (6 bases). The CDR3 totals 14 residues. Trimming took 4 bases from V and 1 from J, leaving 10 bases between them. CDR1 and CDR2 (germline): KGHSH, LQKENI. Here the CDR3 DNA reads TGTGCCAGCTCACAGACTAGATCCCAAGAGACCCAGTACTTC. Residues: CASSQTRSQETQYF.

The gene calls are TRBV27 and TRBJ2-7; 11 bases align to TRBD2. V lost 6 bases and J lost 3; bases outside the gene matches: 7. The CDR3 is 15 residues long. Germline assignment: CDR1 MNHEY and CDR2 SMNVEV (reference sequence). In DNA form, the CDR3 reads TGTGCCAGCAGCATTACCGGGACTAGCGGCTACGAGCAGTACTTC. It yields the protein CASSITGTSGYEQYF.

The J gene is TRBJ2-1, the V gene TRBV29-1, with D perhaps TRBD2 (5 bases). This CDR3 contains 15 residues. Germline V gene data show CDR1 as SQVTM and CDR2 as ANQGSEA. The V end lost 1 base, the J end lost 4 bases, and 14 bases lay between the germline ends. DNA of the CDR3: TGCAGCGTTGAAGTACGGGGTACTAAATACAATGAGCAGTTCTTC. This sequence encodes CSVEVRGTKYNEQFF.

In this sample, this clone turned up a few times. The V gene is TRBV5-4, the J gene TRBJ2-2; D may be TRBD2 (6 bases). V was cut by 0 bases and J by 4 bases, with 13 bases left in between. The CDR3 runs 16 residues. In germline, CDR1 is SGHNT, CDR2 YYREEE (reference sequence). The CDR3 loop is CASSLATGVGTGELFF. CDR3 in DNA: TGTGCCAGCAGCTTGGCGACGGGAGTGGGCACCGGGGAGCTGTTTTTT.

The V and J genes are TRBV19 and TRBJ1-2; TRBD1 aligns across 8 bases. Looked up from germline, CDR1 is LNHDA and CDR2 is SQIVND (reference sequence). The J segment lost 4 bases and the V segment lost 2 bases, leaving 6 bases of the junction unmatched. CDR3 length equals 15 residues. The CDR3 loop reads CASSITGGLGYGYTF. The CDR3 nucleotides are TGTGCCAGTAGTATAACAGGGGGGCTTGGCTATGGCTACACCTTC.

The chain carries TRBV6-5 and TRBJ1-5; D perhaps matches TRBD1 (5 bases). The length of the CDR3 is 12 residues. Deletions cut 6 bases from V and 4 bases from J, with 7 bases between. Germline CDR1 MNHEY, CDR2 SVGAGI. The CDR3 DNA reads as TGTGCCAGCAGGGGGGGAAATCAGCCCCAGCATTTT. Its translation: CASRGGNQPQHF.

This chain connects TRBV10-3 to TRBJ2-3; 10 bases line up with TRBD2. This CDR3 contains 15 residues. The J segment lost 2 bases and the V segment lost 6 bases, leaving 5 bases of the junction unmatched. The germline gives CDR1 ENHRY, CDR2 SYGVKD. The CDR3 loop reads CAISTGTSVTDTQYF. In DNA form, the CDR3 reads TGTGCCATCAGCACCGGGACTAGCGTCACAGATACGCAGTATTTT.

The gene calls are TRBV2 and TRBJ2-1; tentative D call: TRBD2 (5 bases). The CDR3 has 15 amino acids. Trimming removed 9 bases from V and 4 bases from J, with 19 bases in between. The germline V gene has CDR1 SNHLY and CDR2 FYNNEI. The CDR3 nucleotides read TGTGCCAGAGAGAGCGGTCCTCAGGAGTACAATGAGCAGTTCTTC. This gives the protein CARESGPQEYNEQFF.

This chain connects TRBV11-2 to TRBJ2-7, with D possibly called TRBD1 or TRBD2 (5 bases each). Trimming left V 4 bases short and J 0 bases short, with 16 bases between. The CDR3 extends over 16 amino acids. Germline V lookup: CDR1 SGHAT, CDR2 FQNNGV. For the CDR3, the DNA is TGTGCCAGCAGCTCGATACGGGGCCCTTTCTCCTACGAGCAGTACTTC. Protein product: CASSSIRGPFSYEQYF.

In this sample, this clone turned up once. The V and J genes are TRBV6-5 and TRBJ1-5; D gene uncertain. V gave up 2 bases and J gave up 13 bases, with 15 bases separating them. CDR3 size: 13 residues. Looked up from germline, CDR1 is MNHEY and CDR2 is SVGAGI. The CDR3 nucleotides are TGTGCCAGCAGTTACGCATCACCGTGGCGACAGCATTTT. This codes for CASSYASPWRQHF.

The J gene is TRBJ1-2, the V gene TRBV7-2, with 7 bases fitting TRBD1. The V segment lost 2 bases and the J segment 1 base; nucleotides outside the gene matches: 1. CDR3 length: 14 residues. Germline CDR1 SGHTA, CDR2 FQGNSA. The CDR3 sequence: CASSLNRGNYGYTF. The CDR3 DNA is TGTGCCAGCAGCTTAAACAGGGGTAACTATGGCTACACCTTC.

The chain combines TRBV28 with TRBJ2-2, with unresolved D. With 2 bases removed from V and 0 bases from J, the gap between germline ends came to 4 bases. The CDR3 has 14 amino acids. The germline V gene has CDR1 MDHEN and CDR2 SYDVKM. The CDR3 DNA reads as TGTGCCAGCAGTTTAATCTCGAACACCGGGGAGCTGTTTTTT. As protein: CASSLISNTGELFF.

This clone occurred a few times. The CDR3 is CASRGSGGLYQPQHF. The CDR3, as DNA: TGTGCCAGCAGGGGATCAGGGGGCCTTTATCAGCCCCAGCATTTT. The J gene is TRBJ1-5, the V gene TRBV6-1; TRBD1 matches 8 bases. The CDR3 spans 15 residues. Germline V gives CDR1 MNHNS, CDR2 SASEGT. V was clipped by 6 bases and J by 5 bases; unmatched bases: 9.

V is TRBV5-1 and J is TRBJ2-7, with TRBD1 matching over 9 bases. V shed 5 bases, J shed 4 bases, and the junction held 10 bases outside the gene matches. The length of the CDR3 is 15 residues. Germline CDR1 is SGHRS and CDR2 is YFSETQ. In DNA form, the CDR3 reads TGCGCCAGCAGATTTCACAGGGGGCTTGAATACGAGCAGTACTTC. Protein: CASRFHRGLEYEQYF.

V usage is TRBV21-1 and J usage is TRBJ2-7; the table calls TRBD2, which could not be checked here. TRBV21-1 counts as a pseudogene. CDR3 length equals 15 residues. The CDR3 coding sequence is TGTGCCAGCAGCAAAGGCCGGGGGAATTGTAACGAGCAGTACTTC. It encodes CASSKGRGNCNEQYF.

This chain connects TRBV6-1 to TRBJ2-7, with TRBD2 matching over 10 bases. The CDR3 runs to 14 residues. V dropped 4 bases and J dropped 6; count of bases not matched to a gene: 6. Germline CDR1 reads MNHNS; CDR2 reads SASEGT. The CDR3: CASSAPSGSGEQYF. In DNA form, the CDR3 reads TGTGCCAGCAGTGCTCCTAGCGGGAGTGGCGAGCAGTACTTC.

The V and J genes are TRBV7-6 and TRBJ2-2; D gene uncertain. The ends were cut back, 1 base at V and 0 bases at J, with 12 bases in the middle. Germline V lookup: CDR1 SGHVS, CDR2 FNYEAQ. CDR3 length equals 17 residues. CDR3 sequence reads: CASSLELIRANTGELFF. Written as DNA, the CDR3 is TGTGCCAGCAGCTTAGAGCTAATTCGAGCGAACACCGGGGAGCTGTTTTTT.

This clone was detected only a few times. The J gene is TRBJ1-2, the V gene TRBV13, with no clear D. V was trimmed by 3 bases and J by 7 bases, leaving 9 bases between them. Germline CDR1 PRHDT, CDR2 FYEKMQ (reference sequence). This CDR3 is built from 12 residues. The CDR3 here is CASSFKGFGYTF. CDR3 coding DNA: TGTGCCAGCAGCTTCAAGGGTTTTGGCTACACCTTC.

The chain joins TRBV11-2 to TRBJ2-7; 7 bases line up with TRBD1. From germline, CDR1 is SGHAT and CDR2 FQNNGV. The CDR3 is 19 amino acids. The trim removed 4 bases at V and 1 base at J, leaving 19 bases unmatched. In DNA, the CDR3 is TGTGCCAGCAGCTCGCTCCACCAAACTCCGGGACAGAGTTCCTACGAGCAGTACTTC. It codes for CASSSLHQTPGQSSYEQYF.

The chain is built from TRBV4-1 and TRBJ2-7; the match to TRBD1 covers 9 bases. This CDR3 is 14 amino acids long. V was clipped by 4 bases and J by 4 bases; unmatched bases: 5. The V gene's germline CDR1 is MGHRA and CDR2 YSYEKL. CDR3 coding DNA: TGCGCCAGCAGCCCAGGGACAGGGCGTTACGAGCAGTACTTC. It encodes CASSPGTGRYEQYF.

The chain carries TRBV7-9 and TRBJ1-3; D unclear. V gave up 3 bases and J gave up 0 bases, with 9 bases separating them. Germline CDR1 and CDR2: SEHNR and FQNEAQ (reference sequence). The CDR3 loop spans 15 amino acids. CDR3 in DNA: TGTGCCAGCAGCTTGAGTGGCCACTCTGGAAACACCATATATTTT. This encodes CASSLSGHSGNTIYF. Filled out from reference TRBV7-9 and TRBJ1-3, the complete variable domain reads DTGVSQNPRHKITKRGQNVTFRCDPISEHNRLYWYRQTLGQGPEFLTYFQNEAQLEKSRLLSDRFSAERPKGSFSTLEIQRTEQGDSAMYLCASSLSGHSGNTIYFGEGSWLTVV.

The chain is built from TRBV11-2 and TRBJ1-2; 7 bases fit TRBD1. CDR1 is SGHAT and CDR2 is FQNNGV in the germline V gene. The CDR3 sequence is 17 residues long. V lost 1 base, J lost 4 bases, and 12 bases stayed unmatched. CDR3 DNA: TGTGCCAGCAGCTTAGGGGACAGTAGCCTCCTCGTCTATGGCTACACCTTC. Protein product: CASSLGDSSLLVYGYTF.

The V and J genes are TRBV23-1 and TRBJ2-7; D not certain. TRBV23-1 is reported as an ORF; its role is uncertain. CDR3 length: 13 amino acids. The V gene lost 4 bases and the J gene lost 0 bases, with 7 bases spanning the gap. CDR3 in amino acids: CASSRGVSYEQYF. DNA of the CDR3: TGCGCCAGCAGTCGTGGAGTCTCCTACGAGCAGTACTTC.